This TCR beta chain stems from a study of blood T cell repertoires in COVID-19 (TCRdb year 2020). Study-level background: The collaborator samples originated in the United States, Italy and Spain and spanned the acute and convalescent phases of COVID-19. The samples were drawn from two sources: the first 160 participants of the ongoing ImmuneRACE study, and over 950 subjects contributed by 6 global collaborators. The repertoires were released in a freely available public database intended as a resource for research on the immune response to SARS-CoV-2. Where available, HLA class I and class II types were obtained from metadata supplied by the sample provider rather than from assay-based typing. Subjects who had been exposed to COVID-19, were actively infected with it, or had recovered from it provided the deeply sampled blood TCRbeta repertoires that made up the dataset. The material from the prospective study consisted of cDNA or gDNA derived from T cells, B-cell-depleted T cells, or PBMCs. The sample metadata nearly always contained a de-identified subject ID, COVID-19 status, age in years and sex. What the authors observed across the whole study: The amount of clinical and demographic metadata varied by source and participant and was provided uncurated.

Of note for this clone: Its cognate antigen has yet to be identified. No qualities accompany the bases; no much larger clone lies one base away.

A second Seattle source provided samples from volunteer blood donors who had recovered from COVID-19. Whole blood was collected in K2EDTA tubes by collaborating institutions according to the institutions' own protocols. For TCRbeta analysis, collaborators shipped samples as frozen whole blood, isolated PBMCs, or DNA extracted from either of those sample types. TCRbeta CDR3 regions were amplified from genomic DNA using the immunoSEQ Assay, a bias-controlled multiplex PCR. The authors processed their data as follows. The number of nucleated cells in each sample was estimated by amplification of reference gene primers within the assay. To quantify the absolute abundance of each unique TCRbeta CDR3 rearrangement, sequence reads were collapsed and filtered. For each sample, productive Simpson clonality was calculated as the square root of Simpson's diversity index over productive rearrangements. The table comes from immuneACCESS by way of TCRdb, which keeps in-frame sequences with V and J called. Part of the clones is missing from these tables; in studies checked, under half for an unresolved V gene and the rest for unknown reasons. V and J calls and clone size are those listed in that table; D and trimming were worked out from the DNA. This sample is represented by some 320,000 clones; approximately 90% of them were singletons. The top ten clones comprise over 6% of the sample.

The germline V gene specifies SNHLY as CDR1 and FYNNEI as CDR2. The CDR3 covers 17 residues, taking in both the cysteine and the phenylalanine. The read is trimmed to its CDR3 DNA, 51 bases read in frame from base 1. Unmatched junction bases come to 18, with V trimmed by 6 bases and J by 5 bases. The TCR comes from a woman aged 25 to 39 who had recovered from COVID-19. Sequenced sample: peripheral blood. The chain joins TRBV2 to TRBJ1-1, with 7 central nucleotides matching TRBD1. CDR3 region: CASRDRQGWGLETEAFF. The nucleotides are TGTGCCAGCAGGGATAGACAGGGTTGGGGCTTGGAAACTGAAGCTTTCTTT.